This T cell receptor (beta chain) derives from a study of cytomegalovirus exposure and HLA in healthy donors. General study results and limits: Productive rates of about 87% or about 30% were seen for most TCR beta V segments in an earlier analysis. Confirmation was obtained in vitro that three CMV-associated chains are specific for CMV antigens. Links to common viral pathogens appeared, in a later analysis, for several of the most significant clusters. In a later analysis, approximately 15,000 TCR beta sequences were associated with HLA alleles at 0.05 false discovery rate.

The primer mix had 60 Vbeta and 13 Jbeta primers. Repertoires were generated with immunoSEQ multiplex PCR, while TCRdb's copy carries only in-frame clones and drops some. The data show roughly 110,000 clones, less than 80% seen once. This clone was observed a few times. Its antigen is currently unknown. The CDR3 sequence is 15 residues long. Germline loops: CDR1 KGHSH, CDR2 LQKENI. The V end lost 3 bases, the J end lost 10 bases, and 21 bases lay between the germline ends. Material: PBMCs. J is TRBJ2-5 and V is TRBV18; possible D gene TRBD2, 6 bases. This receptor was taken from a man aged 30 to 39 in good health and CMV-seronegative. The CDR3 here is CASSPSGSGVVGQYF. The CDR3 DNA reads TGTGCCAGCTCACCTTCCGGGAGTGGGGTCGTGGGCCAGTACTTC.